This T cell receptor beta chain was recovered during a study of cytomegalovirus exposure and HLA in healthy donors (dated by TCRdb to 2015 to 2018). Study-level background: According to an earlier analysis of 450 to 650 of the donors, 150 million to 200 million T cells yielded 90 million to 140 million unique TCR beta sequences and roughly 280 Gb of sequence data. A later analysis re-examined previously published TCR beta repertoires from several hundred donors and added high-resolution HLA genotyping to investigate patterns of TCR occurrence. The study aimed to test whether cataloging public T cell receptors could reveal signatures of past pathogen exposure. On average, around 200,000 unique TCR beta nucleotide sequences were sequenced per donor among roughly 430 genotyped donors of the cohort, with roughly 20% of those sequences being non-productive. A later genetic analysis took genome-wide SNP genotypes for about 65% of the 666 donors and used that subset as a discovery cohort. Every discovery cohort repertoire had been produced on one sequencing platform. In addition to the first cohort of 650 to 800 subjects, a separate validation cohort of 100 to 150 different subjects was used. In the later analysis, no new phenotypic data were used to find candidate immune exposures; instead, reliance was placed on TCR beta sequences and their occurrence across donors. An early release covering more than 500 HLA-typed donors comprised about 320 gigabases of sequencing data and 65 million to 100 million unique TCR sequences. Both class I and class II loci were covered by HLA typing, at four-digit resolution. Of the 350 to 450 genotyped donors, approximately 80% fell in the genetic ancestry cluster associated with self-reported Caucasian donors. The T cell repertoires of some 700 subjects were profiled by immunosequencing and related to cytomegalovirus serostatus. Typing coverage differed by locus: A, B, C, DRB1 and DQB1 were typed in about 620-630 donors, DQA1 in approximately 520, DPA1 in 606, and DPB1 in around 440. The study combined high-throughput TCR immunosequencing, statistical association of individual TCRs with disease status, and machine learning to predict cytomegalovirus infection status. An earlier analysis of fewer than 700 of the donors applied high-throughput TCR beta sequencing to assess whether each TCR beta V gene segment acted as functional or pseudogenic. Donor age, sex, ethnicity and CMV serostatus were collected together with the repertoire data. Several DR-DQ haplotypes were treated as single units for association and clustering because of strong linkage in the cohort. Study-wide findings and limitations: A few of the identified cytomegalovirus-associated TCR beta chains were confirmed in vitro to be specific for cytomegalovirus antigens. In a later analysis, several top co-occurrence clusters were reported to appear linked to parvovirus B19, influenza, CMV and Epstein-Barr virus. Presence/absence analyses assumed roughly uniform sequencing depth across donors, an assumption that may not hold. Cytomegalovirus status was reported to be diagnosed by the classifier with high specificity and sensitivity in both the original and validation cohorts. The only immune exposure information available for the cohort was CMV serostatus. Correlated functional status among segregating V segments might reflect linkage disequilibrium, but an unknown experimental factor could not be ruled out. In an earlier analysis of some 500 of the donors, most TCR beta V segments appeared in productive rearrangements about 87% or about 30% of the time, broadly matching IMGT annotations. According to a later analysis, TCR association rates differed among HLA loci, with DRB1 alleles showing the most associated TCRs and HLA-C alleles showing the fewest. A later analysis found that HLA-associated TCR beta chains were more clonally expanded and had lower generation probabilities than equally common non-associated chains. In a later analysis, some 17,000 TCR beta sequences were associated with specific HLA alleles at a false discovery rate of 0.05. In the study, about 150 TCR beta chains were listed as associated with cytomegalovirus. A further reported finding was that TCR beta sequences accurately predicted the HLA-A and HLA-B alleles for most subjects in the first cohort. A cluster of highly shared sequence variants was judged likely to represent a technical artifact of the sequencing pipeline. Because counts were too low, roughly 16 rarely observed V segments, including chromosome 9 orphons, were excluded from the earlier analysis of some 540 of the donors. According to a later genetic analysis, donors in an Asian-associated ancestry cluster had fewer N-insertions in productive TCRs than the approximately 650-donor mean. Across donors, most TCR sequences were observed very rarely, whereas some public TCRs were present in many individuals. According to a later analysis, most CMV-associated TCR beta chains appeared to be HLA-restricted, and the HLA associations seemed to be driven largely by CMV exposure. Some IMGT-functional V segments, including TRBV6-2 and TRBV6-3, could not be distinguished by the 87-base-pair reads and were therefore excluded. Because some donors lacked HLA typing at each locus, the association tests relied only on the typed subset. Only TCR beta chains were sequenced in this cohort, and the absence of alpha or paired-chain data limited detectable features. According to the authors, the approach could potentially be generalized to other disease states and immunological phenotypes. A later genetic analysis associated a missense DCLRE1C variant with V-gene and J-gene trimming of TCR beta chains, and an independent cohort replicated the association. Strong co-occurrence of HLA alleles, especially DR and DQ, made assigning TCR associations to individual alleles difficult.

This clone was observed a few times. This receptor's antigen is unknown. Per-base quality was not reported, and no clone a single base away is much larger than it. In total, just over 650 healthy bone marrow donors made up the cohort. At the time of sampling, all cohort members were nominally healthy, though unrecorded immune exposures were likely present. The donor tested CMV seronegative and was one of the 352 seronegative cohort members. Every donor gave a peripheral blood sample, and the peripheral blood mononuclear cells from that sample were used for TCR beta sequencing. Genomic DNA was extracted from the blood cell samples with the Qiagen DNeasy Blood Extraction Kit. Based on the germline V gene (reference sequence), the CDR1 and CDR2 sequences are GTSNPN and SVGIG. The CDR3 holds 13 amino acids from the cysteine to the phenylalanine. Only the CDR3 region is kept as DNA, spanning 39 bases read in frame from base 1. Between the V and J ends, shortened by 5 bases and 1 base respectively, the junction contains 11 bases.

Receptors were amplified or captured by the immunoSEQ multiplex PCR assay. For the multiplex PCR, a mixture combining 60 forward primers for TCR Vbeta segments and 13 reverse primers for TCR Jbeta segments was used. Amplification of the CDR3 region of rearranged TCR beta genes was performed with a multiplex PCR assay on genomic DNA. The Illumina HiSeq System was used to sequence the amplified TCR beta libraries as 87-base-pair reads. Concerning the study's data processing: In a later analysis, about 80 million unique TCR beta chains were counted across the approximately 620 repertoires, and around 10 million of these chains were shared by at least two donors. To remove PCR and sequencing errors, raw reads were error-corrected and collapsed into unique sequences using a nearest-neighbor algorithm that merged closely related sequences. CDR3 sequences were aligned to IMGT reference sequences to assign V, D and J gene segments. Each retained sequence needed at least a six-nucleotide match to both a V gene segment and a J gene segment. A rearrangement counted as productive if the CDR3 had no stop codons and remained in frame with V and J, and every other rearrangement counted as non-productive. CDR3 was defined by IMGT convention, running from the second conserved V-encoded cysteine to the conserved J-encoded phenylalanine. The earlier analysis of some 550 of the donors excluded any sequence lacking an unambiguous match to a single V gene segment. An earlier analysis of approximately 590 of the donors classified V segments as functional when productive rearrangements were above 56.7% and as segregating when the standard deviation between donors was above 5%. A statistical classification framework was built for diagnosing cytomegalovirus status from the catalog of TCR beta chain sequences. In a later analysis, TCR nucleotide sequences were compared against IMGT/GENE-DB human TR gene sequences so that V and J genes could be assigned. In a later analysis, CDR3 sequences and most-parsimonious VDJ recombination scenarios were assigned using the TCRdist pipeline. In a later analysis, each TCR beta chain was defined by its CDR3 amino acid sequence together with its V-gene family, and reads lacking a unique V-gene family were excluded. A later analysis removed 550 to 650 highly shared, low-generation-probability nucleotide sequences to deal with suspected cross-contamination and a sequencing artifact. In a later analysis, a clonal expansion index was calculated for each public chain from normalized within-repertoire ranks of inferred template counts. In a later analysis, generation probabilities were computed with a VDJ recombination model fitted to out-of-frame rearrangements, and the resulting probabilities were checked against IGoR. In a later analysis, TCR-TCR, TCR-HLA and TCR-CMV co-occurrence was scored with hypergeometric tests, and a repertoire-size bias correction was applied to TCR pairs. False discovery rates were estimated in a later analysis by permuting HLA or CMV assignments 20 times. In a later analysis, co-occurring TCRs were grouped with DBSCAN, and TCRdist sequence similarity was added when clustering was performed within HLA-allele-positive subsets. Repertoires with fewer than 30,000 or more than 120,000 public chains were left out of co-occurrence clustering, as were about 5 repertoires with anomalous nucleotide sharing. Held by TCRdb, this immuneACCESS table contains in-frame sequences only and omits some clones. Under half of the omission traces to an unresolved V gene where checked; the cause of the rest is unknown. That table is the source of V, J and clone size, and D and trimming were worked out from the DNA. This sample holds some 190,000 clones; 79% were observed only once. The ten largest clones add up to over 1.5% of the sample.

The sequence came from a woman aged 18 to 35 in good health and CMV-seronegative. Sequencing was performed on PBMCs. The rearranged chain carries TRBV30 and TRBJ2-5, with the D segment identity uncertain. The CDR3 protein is CAWARLFQETQYF. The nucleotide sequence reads TGTGCCTGGGCCAGACTGTTCCAAGAGACCCAGTACTTC.